The source of this TCR beta chain is a study of blood T cell repertoires in COVID-19. Overall study context: Acute and convalescent COVID-19 specimens originated in the United States, Italy and Spain.

Some clones are missing from TCRdb's copy, which holds only in-frame ones; the method was immunoSEQ multiplex PCR. In the table there are more than 300,000 clones, 83% of which are singletons. The clonotype originates from a woman in her fifties or sixties with acute or convalescent COVID-19. Sample: peripheral blood.

The CDR3 region has the DNA TGTGCCAGCAGTGAGGGGGGGAACAATGAGCAGTTCTTC. Its protein is CASSEGGNNEQFF. The V call is TRBV6-1, the J call TRBJ2-1; TRBD2 matches 7 bases. CDR1 MNHNS and CDR2 SASEGT come from the germline V gene. The CDR3 has 13 amino acids. Trimming cost V 3 bases and J 5 bases; bases outside gene matches: 1.